This T cell receptor beta chain was captured in a study of blood T cell repertoires in COVID-19. As for the study in general: The samples span acute and convalescent COVID-19 from the United States, Italy and Spain. Sample material is recorded as cDNA or gDNA derived from T cells, B-cell-depleted T cells, or PBMCs.

In the original workflow: Reference gene primer amplification in the assay estimated nucleated cell counts. Sequencing used immunoSEQ multiplex PCR; TCRdb keeps in-frame clones, though not all of them. The DNA was the basis for D and trimming; V, J and clone size are from that table. The table includes approximately 93,000 clones, 87% detected once. The CDR3 is 14 residues long. Germline V gives CDR1 SNHLY, CDR2 FYNNEI. With V trimmed by 5 bases and J by 4 bases, 5 bases remained unmatched. The sequence was collected from a human donor in a cohort sampled during active COVID-19. Sequences were obtained from peripheral blood. The chain recombines TRBV2 with TRBJ1-5, with 7 bases lining up with TRBD1. CDR3 DNA sequence: TGTGCCAGCAGTCGGGACAGACTGAATCAGCCCCAGCATTTT. This encodes CASSRDRLNQPQHF.